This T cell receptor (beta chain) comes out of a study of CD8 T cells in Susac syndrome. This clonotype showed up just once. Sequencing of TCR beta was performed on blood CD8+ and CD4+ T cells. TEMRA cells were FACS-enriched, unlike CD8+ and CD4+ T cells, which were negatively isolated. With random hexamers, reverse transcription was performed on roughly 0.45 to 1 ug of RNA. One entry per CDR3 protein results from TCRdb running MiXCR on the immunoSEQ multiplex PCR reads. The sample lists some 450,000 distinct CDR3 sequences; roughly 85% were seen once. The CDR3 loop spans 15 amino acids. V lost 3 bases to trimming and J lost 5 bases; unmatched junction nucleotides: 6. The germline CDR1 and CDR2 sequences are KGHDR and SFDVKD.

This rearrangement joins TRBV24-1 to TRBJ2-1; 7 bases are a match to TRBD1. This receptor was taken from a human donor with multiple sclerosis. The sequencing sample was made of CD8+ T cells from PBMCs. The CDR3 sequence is CATSDRDSLNNEQFF. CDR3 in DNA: TGTGCCACCAGTGATCGGGACAGTTTAAACAATGAGCAGTTCTTC.